These 30 T cell receptor beta chains were sequenced from one sample in a study of T cell responses to AZD1222 COVID-19 vaccine. Using immunoSEQ multiplex PCR, the repertoire was profiled, and TCRdb retains in-frame clones only, with some absent. The profile shows 80,000 to 100,000 clones, roughly 90% of them singletons. The sequencing used peripheral blood, collected on day 0 of MenACWY control vaccination. Receptor source: an adult in good health.

This clone has just one count. This chain joins TRBV10-2 and TRBJ2-7; D not certain. The germline V gene has CDR1 WSHSY and CDR2 SAAADI. Trimming took 6 bases from V and 3 from J, leaving 6 bases between them. This CDR3 is 11 amino acids long. CDR3 amino acids: CASRNIYEQYF. The DNA of the CDR3 is TGCGCCAGCAGGAACATCTACGAGCAGTACTTC.

V usage is TRBV5-1 and J usage is TRBJ1-6, with D perhaps matching TRBD1 (6 bases). Germline V gene sequence: CDR1 SGHRS, CDR2 YFSETQ. The CDR3 contains 16 residues. The ends were cut back, 4 bases at V and 0 bases at J, with 11 bases in the middle. The CDR3 nucleotides are TGCGCCAGCAGCGCAACAGGGAGCTCCTATAATTCACCCCTCCACTTT. Translation: CASSATGSSYNSPLHF.

This sequence joins TRBV5-1 and TRBJ2-7; D is uncertain. The V end was cut by 0 bases, the J end by 2 bases, with 15 bases between. Germline CDR1 and CDR2: SGHRS and YFSETQ. The CDR3 totals 16 residues. The CDR3 region has the DNA TGCGCCAGCAGCTTGGAGAGACCCTCAGAGGCCTACGAGCAGTACTTC. Translated: CASSLERPSEAYEQYF.

V usage is TRBV7-6 and J usage is TRBJ1-1, with D unclear. V lost 5 bases, J lost 1 base, and 11 bases lay in between. Per the germline V gene, CDR1 is SGHVS and CDR2 is FNYEAQ. The CDR3 extends over 14 amino acids. As DNA, the CDR3 is TGTGCCAGCAGCCGTTTAGGCCCGAACACTGAAGCTTTCTTT. Translation gives CASSRLGPNTEAFF.

V usage is TRBV6-5 and J usage is TRBJ2-7, with TRBD1 matching 7 bases. CDR1 is MNHEY, CDR2 SVGAGI, per germline. V lost 6 bases to trimming and J lost 2 bases; unmatched junction nucleotides: 7. The CDR3 extends over 14 amino acids. CDR3 sequence: CASSEGQLAYEQYF. As DNA, the CDR3 is TGTGCCAGCAGCGAGGGACAGCTGGCCTACGAGCAGTACTTC.

CDR3: CASSYLQGRGYEQYF. Here the CDR3 DNA reads TGTGCCAGCAGTTACCTTCAGGGCCGAGGCTACGAGCAGTACTTC. V usage is TRBV6-5 and J usage is TRBJ2-7; D may be TRBD1 (5 bases). Germline V gene lookup returns CDR1 MNHEY and CDR2 SVGAGI. Trimming left V 2 bases short and J 3 bases short, with 14 bases between. The CDR3 is made up of 15 amino acids.

The chain carries TRBV30 and TRBJ1-3, with a tentative D call TRBD1 (5 bases). V dropped 2 bases and J dropped 4 bases, with 18 bases sitting between them. Germline CDR1 and CDR2: GTSNPN and SVGIG (reference sequence). The CDR3 totals 16 residues. Here the CDR3 reads CAWSRKRDSGGNTIYF. The CDR3 coding sequence is TGTGCCTGGAGTAGAAAAAGGGACTCGGGAGGAAACACCATATATTTT.

This clone was seen once. The V gene is TRBV9, the J gene TRBJ2-1; 8 nucleotides align to TRBD1. Germline-derived CDR1 and CDR2 are SGDLS and YYNGEE. Trimming cost V 3 bases and J 0 bases; bases outside gene matches: 5. CDR3 length: 16 amino acids. In DNA form, the CDR3 reads TGTGCCAGCAGCGACTATGGACAGGGCTCCTACAATGAGCAGTTCTTC. Protein product: CASSDYGQGSYNEQFF.

The chain carries TRBV10-3 and TRBJ2-7; 16 bases line up with TRBD2. The CDR3 covers 17 residues. V shed 10 bases and J 0 bases; nucleotides not matched to a gene: 9. Germline values: CDR1 ENHRY, CDR2 SYGVKD. CDR3 in amino acids: CATLPGTSGGASYEQYF. The DNA for the CDR3 is TGTGCCACGCTACCCGGGACTAGCGGGGGGGCCTCCTACGAGCAGTACTTC.

The V call is TRBV5-1, the J call TRBJ1-5, with TRBD1 as a possible D gene (5 bases). This CDR3 is built from 15 residues. The V end was cut by 0 bases, the J end by 6 bases, with 13 bases between. The V gene's germline CDR1 is SGHRS and CDR2 YFSETQ. CDR3 loop: CASSLVGGEGQPQHF. The CDR3 DNA reads TGCGCCAGCAGCTTGGTTGGAGGGGAAGGTCAGCCCCAGCATTTT.

The chain employs TRBV28 and TRBJ1-1; D not resolved. The V and J ends lost 3 bases and 12 bases respectively, with 14 bases between them. The CDR3 extends over 12 amino acids. The germline gives CDR1 MDHEN, CDR2 SYDVKM. The CDR3 bases are TGTGCCAGCAGTTTGAGCCTCGGACCCTCTTTCTTT. Its translation: CASSLSLGPSFF. Looking up the rest from reference TRBV28 and TRBJ1-1 gives the full variable domain: DVKVTQSSRYLVKRTGEKVFLECVQDMDHENMFWYRQDPGLGLRLIYFSYDVKMKEKGDIPEGYSVSREKKERFSLILESASTNQTSMYLCASSLSLGPSFFGQGTRLTVV.

In DNA, the CDR3 is TGTGCCAGCAGCTCCCCGGCGCAGAACTATGGCTACACCTTC. Residues: CASSSPAQNYGYTF. This chain links TRBV13 with TRBJ1-2; D is unclear. There are 14 residues in the CDR3. CDR1 PRHDT and CDR2 FYEKMQ come from the germline V gene (reference sequence). Trimming pared 4 bases from V and 2 bases from J, leaving 11 bases between.

The V gene is TRBV5-1, the J gene TRBJ1-6; D unclear. Germline CDR1 SGHRS, CDR2 YFSETQ. The V end lost 2 bases, the J end lost 8 bases, and 11 bases lay between the germline ends. This CDR3 is 14 amino acids long. For the CDR3, the DNA is TGCGCCAGCAGCTTTACAATGCGGGATTCACCCCTCCACTTT. This sequence encodes CASSFTMRDSPLHF.

This sequence joins TRBV7-3 and TRBJ1-3, with D perhaps matching TRBD1 (5 bases). V gave up 5 bases and J gave up 1 base, with 15 bases separating them. Germline CDR1 reads SGHTA; CDR2 reads FQGTGA. The CDR3 has 16 amino acids. This CDR3 is CASSPGPQGSGNTIYF. As DNA, the CDR3 is TGTGCCAGCAGCCCGGGACCCCAGGGATCTGGAAACACCATATATTTT.

The chain combines TRBV11-2 with TRBJ1-6; D perhaps matches TRBD1 (5 bases). The CDR3 totals 16 residues. Trimming left V 4 bases short and J 8 bases short, with 18 bases between. Germline-derived CDR1 and CDR2 are SGHAT and FQNNGV. CDR3 coding DNA: TGTGCCAGCAGCTCTGGGCGGGGGGAGAGATATTCACCCCTCCACTTT. Its translation: CASSSGRGERYSPLHF.

This rearrangement joins TRBV5-1 to TRBJ1-1; D ambiguous. Trimming removed 0 bases at V and 0 bases at J, with 9 bases between. This CDR3 spans 15 amino acids. Germline V gene sequence: CDR1 SGHRS, CDR2 YFSETQ. The CDR3 protein is CASSLGERLNTEAFF. For the CDR3, the DNA is TGCGCCAGCAGCTTGGGCGAGCGCCTGAACACTGAAGCTTTCTTT.

CDR3 nucleotides: TGTGCCAGCAGCAACGGACTTAGCTCCTACGAGCAGTACTTC. It yields the protein CASSNGLSSYEQYF. The chain uses TRBV7-2 and TRBJ2-7; the D gene is possibly TRBD2 (5 bases). V lost 5 bases to trimming and J lost 0 bases, with 11 bases between them. The CDR3 runs to 14 residues. CDR1 and CDR2 (germline): SGHTA, FQGNSA.

V and J are TRBV10-3 and TRBJ1-1; D is uncertain. The germline gives CDR1 ENHRY, CDR2 SYGVKD. Trimming took off 2 bases at V and 11 bases at J, with 24 bases between the two ends. The CDR3 has 16 residues. CDR3 loop: CAISETLGYGQWRAFF. CDR3 coding DNA: TGTGCCATCAGTGAGACTCTTGGATACGGTCAGTGGCGGGCTTTCTTT.

This rearrangement joins TRBV4-1 to TRBJ1-6; TRBD1 aligns across 8 bases. Germline V gene lookup returns CDR1 MGHRA and CDR2 YSYEKL. This CDR3 region has 16 residues. V was clipped by 0 bases and J by 5 bases; unmatched bases: 3. The CDR3 nucleotides are TGCGCCAGCAGCCAAGACAGGGGGCGTAATAATTCACCCCTCCACTTT. It is translated as CASSQDRGRNNSPLHF.

The V and J genes are TRBV9 and TRBJ2-2, with TRBD2 identical over 8 bases. V was clipped by 5 bases and J by 0 bases; unmatched bases: 9. The CDR3 is made up of 17 amino acids. Germline assignment: CDR1 SGDLS and CDR2 YYNGEE. CDR3 nucleotides: TGTGCCAGCAGGGGACTAGGCGGGGCCACGAACACCGGGGAGCTGTTTTTT. Its protein product is CASRGLGGATNTGELFF. Full variable domain (missing parts from reference TRBV9 and TRBJ2-2): DSGVTQTPKHLITATGQRVTLRCSPRSGDLSVYWYQQSLDQGLQFLIQYYNGEERAKGNILERFSAQQFPDLHSELNLSSLELGDSALYFCASRGLGGATNTGELFFGEGSRLTVL.

This sequence joins TRBV5-4 and TRBJ1-1; D might be TRBD1 (6 bases). In germline, CDR1 is SGHNT, CDR2 YYREEE (reference sequence). This CDR3 is 16 amino acids long. The V end lost 4 bases, the J end lost 0 bases, and 16 bases lay between the germline ends. CDR3 loop: CASSPGDTFMNTEAFF. In DNA form, the CDR3 reads TGTGCCAGCAGCCCGGGGGACACCTTCATGAACACTGAAGCTTTCTTT.

V and J are TRBV2 and TRBJ1-1, with unresolved D. Trimming pared 8 bases from V and 1 base from J, leaving 11 bases between. This CDR3 contains 13 residues. CDR1 is SNHLY and CDR2 is FYNNEI in the germline V gene. This CDR3 reads CASQRLENTEAFF. The CDR3 DNA reads as TGTGCCAGCCAGAGGCTAGAGAACACTGAAGCTTTCTTT.

The V gene is TRBV30, the J gene TRBJ1-6; D is undetermined. V was shortened by 1 base and J by 5 bases, with 9 bases between the two germline ends. This CDR3 has 14 residues. The germline gives CDR1 GTSNPN, CDR2 SVGIG (reference sequence). In nucleotides, the CDR3 is TGTGCCTGGAGTGAGTTCGGGAATAATTCACCCCTCCACTTT. Amino acid sequence: CAWSEFGNNSPLHF.

The chain links TRBV28 to TRBJ2-7, with 7 positions matching TRBD1. Germline V CDR1 and CDR2: MDHEN, SYDVKM. The CDR3 contains 13 residues. V was clipped by 6 bases and J by 4 bases; unmatched bases: 6. CDR3 protein: CASRRQGSYEQYF. In nucleotides, the CDR3 is TGTGCCAGCAGACGACAGGGTAGTTACGAGCAGTACTTC.

V usage is TRBV12-5 and J usage is TRBJ1-1; D is undetermined. Trimming cost V 1 base and J 0 bases, with 18 bases left between them. The germline CDR1 and CDR2 sequences are LGHNT and FRNRAP. The CDR3 runs to 18 residues. CDR3 loop: CASGLGGRTPLVNTEAFF. CDR3 bases: TGTGCTAGTGGTTTGGGCGGCAGAACCCCCTTGGTGAACACTGAAGCTTTCTTT. Full variable domain (rest looked up from reference TRBV12-5 and TRBJ1-1): DARVTQTPRHKVTEMGQEVTMRCQPILGHNTVFWYRQTMMQGLELLAYFRNRAPLDDSGMPKDRFSAEMPDATLATLKIQPSEPRDSAVYFCASGLGGRTPLVNTEAFFGQGTRLTVV.

The gene calls are TRBV2 and TRBJ2-5, with 9 bases fitting TRBD1. J gave up 0 bases and V 5 bases, and 4 bases lay outside the gene matches. Germline loops: CDR1 SNHLY, CDR2 FYNNEI. The length of the CDR3 is 15 residues. The CDR3 nucleotides read TGTGCCAGCAGTCCGGACAGGGGCGACCAAGAGACCCAGTACTTC. This encodes CASSPDRGDQETQYF.

CDR3 nucleotide sequence: TGCGCCAGCAGCCAAGATCTAAAGGGGGCGTACTATGGCTACACCTTC. Its translation: CASSQDLKGAYYGYTF. The V and J genes are TRBV4-3 and TRBJ1-2; 7 bases match TRBD1. J was trimmed by 3 bases and V by 0 bases; bases with no gene match: 7. Germline CDR1 reads LGHNA; CDR2 reads YSLEER. CDR3 length: 16 amino acids.

This chain links TRBV3-1 (or the pseudogene TRBV3-2) with TRBJ2-2, with 10 bases lining up with TRBD2. The CDR3 runs 16 residues. Germline V gene lookup returns CDR1 LGHDT and CDR2 YNNKEL (reference sequence). V lost 3 bases to trimming and J lost 7 bases; unmatched junction nucleotides: 8. Here the CDR3 DNA reads TGTGCCAGCAGCCATGAAGCGGGGGGGCTAGTCGGGGAGCTGTTTTTT. Residues: CASSHEAGGLVGELFF.

The rearrangement uses TRBV6-5 and TRBJ1-5; TRBD1 aligns across 9 bases. Trimming removed 6 bases from V and 6 bases from J; junction bases left unmatched: 6. The germline gives CDR1 MNHEY, CDR2 SVGAGI. CDR3 size: 14 residues. CDR3 region: CASRGQGGTQPQHF. In nucleotides, the CDR3 is TGTGCCAGCAGGGGACAGGGAGGGACTCAGCCCCAGCATTTT.

The chain couples TRBV4-2 to TRBJ1-4; tentatively, D is TRBD1 (5 bases). Trimming stripped 1 base from V and 7 bases from J, with 7 bases between. CDR3 length equals 13 residues. Germline lookup yields CDR1 LGHNA and CDR2 YNFKEQ. CDR3 bases: TGTGCCAGCAGCCAAGCCCAGGGTGAAAAACTGTTTTTT. Translated: CASSQAQGEKLFF.